The 9 T cell receptor beta chains below all came from one sample that was sequenced in a study of OX40 agonist ivuxolimab in advanced cancers. TCRdb's table, derived via immunoSEQ multiplex PCR, lists solely in-frame clones and lacks some. The repertoire consists of roughly 93,000 clones, with less than 85% occurring once and the leading ten covering 5.5%. The sample was CD4+ or CD8+ T cells sorted from blood, taken in a trial of the OX40 agonist ivuxolimab. These receptors were taken from an adult with an advanced solid tumor such as melanoma, head and neck, liver or kidney cancer.

The gene calls are TRBV5-4 and TRBJ1-6, with D unclear. CDR1 is SGHNT, CDR2 YYREEE, per germline (reference sequence). This CDR3 region has 13 residues. Trimming left V 2 bases short and J 7 bases short, with 7 bases between. CDR3 bases: TGTGCCAGCAGCTTAAGCGGAAATTCACCCCTCCACTTT. Amino acid sequence: CASSLSGNSPLHF.

The CDR3 protein is CASSPTSGGGHTQYF. The DNA for the CDR3 is TGCGCCAGCAGTCCCACTAGCGGGGGGGGTCATACGCAGTATTTT. The J gene is TRBJ2-3, the V gene TRBV5-1, with 13 bases matching TRBD2. The CDR3 runs 15 residues. The germline V gene has CDR1 SGHRS and CDR2 YFSETQ. J lost 7 bases, V lost 5 bases, and 7 bases had no gene match.

The V gene is TRBV27, the J gene TRBJ2-3; maybe TRBD1 (6 bases). Germline lookup yields CDR1 MNHEY and CDR2 SMNVEV (reference sequence). The CDR3 runs 15 residues. The V and J ends lost 6 bases and 2 bases respectively, with 15 bases between them. CDR3 DNA sequence: TGTGCCAGCAGGTCGACAGGACGAAACACAGATACGCAGTATTTT. Its protein is CASRSTGRNTDTQYF.

The sample holds a few counts of this clone. The V and J genes are TRBV7-2 and TRBJ1-2; no reliable D call. Trimming stripped 0 bases from V and 4 bases from J, with 9 bases between. Germline V gene sequence: CDR1 SGHTA, CDR2 FQGNSA. The CDR3 has 14 residues. The CDR3 region is CASSLANDLYGYTF. CDR3 in DNA: TGTGCCAGCAGCTTAGCTAACGATCTCTATGGCTACACCTTC.

This chain connects TRBV5-4 to TRBJ1-2; weak D call: TRBD1 (5 bases). The CDR3 has 15 amino acids. V was clipped by 5 bases and J by 2 bases, with 16 bases between them. Germline V gene lookup returns CDR1 SGHNT and CDR2 YYREEE (reference sequence). CDR3 DNA sequence: TGTGCCAGCAGTCGGCTCGGGACCGAGAACTATGGCTACACCTTC. It yields the protein CASSRLGTENYGYTF.

J is TRBJ2-6 and V is TRBV10-1; D perhaps matches TRBD2 (5 bases). Germline-derived CDR1 and CDR2 are WNHNN and SYGVQD (reference sequence). Between the trimmed V and J ends, which lost 4 bases and 0 bases, there was a span of 19 bases. This CDR3 region has 19 residues. The CDR3 is CASSGSLDPADSGANVLTF. The CDR3 coding sequence is TGCGCCAGCAGTGGCTCCCTGGACCCAGCGGACTCTGGGGCCAACGTCCTGACTTTC.

A single count supports this clone. This rearrangement joins TRBV6-1 to TRBJ1-2; D gene uncertain. Trimming took 2 bases from V and 2 from J, leaving 9 bases between them. The CDR3 covers 14 residues. Germline values: CDR1 MNHNS, CDR2 SASEGT. The CDR3 sequence: CASSERAGNYGYTF. The CDR3 bases are TGTGCCAGCAGTGAAAGGGCAGGCAACTATGGCTACACCTTC.

The chain is built from TRBV6-6 and TRBJ2-4; perhaps TRBD1 as D (6 bases). The CDR3 has 15 residues. Germline V gene lookup returns CDR1 MNHNY and CDR2 SVGAGI (reference sequence). V dropped 1 base and J dropped 1 base, with 8 bases sitting between them. CDR3 residues: CASSYWDKAKNIQYF. CDR3 bases: TGTGCCAGCAGTTACTGGGACAAGGCCAAAAACATTCAGTACTTC.

The chain joins TRBV21-1 to TRBJ1-1. TRBV21-1 is annotated as a pseudogene. This CDR3 contains 15 residues. The CDR3 is CASSKGGRIGTEAFF. In nucleotides, the CDR3 is TGTGCCAGCAGCAAAGGGGGACGCATAGGCACTGAAGCTTTCTTT.